This TCR beta chain was identified in a study of naive and memory T cell subsets. This clonotype came up a few times. Antigen unknown. Study-level points and caveats: In naive cells, over 85% of TCR sequences were seen only once.

The CDR3 is 15 amino acids. Germline trimming cut 4 bases from V and 2 bases from J; bases unmatched to any gene: 11. Germline assignment: CDR1 GTSNPN and CDR2 SVGIG (reference sequence). Both TRBC1 and TRBC2 were covered by a beta constant-region primer of two equimolar oligonucleotides. From the UMI-ligation and nested PCR reads, TCRdb called clonotypes with MiXCR, one entry per CDR3 protein. The sample has around 40,000 distinct CDR3 sequences, roughly 14% seen once. The sequence derives from a human donor in good health. The chain joins TRBV30 to TRBJ2-7; 7 nucleotides agree with TRBD1. Sequenced material: effector memory CD4+ T cells from blood. Subset specified: effector memory, CD45RA- CD27-. The CDR3 loop is CAWTAAGDSAYEQYF. DNA of the CDR3: TGTGCCTGGACGGCGGCAGGGGACAGTGCCTACGAGCAGTACTTC. The full variable domain, with the rest looked up from reference TRBV30 and TRBJ2-7, is SQTIHQWPATLVQPVGSPLSLECTVEGTSNPNLYWYRQAAGRGLQLLFYSVGIGQISSEVPQNLSASRPQDRQFILSSKKLLLSDSGFYLCAWTAAGDSAYEQYFGPGTRLTVT.